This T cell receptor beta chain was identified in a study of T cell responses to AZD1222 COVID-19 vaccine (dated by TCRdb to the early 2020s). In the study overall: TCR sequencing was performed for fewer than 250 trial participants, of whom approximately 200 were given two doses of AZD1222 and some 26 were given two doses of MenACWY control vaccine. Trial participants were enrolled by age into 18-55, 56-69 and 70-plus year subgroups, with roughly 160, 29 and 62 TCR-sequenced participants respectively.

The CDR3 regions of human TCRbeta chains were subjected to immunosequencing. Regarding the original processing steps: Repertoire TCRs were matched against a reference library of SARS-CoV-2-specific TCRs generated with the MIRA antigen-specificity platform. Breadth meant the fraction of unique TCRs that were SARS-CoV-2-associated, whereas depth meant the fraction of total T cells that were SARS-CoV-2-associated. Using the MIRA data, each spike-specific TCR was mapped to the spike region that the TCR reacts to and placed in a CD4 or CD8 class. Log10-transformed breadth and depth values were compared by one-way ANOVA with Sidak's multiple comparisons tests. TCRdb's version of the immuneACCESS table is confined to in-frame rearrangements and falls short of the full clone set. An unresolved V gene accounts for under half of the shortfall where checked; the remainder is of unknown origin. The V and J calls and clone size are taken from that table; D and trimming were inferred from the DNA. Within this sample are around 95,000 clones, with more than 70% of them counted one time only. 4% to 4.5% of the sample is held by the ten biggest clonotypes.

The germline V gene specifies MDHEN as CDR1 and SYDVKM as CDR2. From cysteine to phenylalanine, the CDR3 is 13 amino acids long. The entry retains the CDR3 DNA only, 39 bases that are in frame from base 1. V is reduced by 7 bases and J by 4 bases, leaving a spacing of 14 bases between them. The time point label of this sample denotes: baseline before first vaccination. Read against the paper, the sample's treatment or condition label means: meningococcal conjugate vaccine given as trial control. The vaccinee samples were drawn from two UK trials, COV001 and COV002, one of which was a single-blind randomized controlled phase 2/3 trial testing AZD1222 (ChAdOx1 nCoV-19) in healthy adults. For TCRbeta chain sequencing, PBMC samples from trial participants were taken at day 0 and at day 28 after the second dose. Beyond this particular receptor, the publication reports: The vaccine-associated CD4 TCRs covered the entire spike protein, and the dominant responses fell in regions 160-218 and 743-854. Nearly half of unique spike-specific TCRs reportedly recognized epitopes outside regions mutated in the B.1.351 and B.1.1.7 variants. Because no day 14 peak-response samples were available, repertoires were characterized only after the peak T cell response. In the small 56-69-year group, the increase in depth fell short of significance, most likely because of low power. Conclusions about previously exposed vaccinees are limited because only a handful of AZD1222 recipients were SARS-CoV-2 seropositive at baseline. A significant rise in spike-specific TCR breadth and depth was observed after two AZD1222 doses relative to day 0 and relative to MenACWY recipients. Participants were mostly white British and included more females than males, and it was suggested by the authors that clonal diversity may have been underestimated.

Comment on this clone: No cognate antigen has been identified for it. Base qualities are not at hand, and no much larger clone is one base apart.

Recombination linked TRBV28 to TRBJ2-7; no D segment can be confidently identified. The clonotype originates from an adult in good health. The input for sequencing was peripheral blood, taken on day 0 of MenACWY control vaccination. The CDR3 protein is CASTKFQRYEQYF. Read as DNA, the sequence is TGTGCCAGCACCAAGTTCCAGCGTTACGAGCAGTACTTC. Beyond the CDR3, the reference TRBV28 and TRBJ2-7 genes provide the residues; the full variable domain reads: DVKVTQSSRYLVKRTGEKVFLECVQDMDHENMFWYRQDPGLGLRLIYFSYDVKMKEKGDIPEGYSVSREKKERFSLILESASTNQTSMYLCASTKFQRYEQYFGPGTRLTVT.